This T cell receptor beta chain was sequenced during a study of OX40 agonist ivuxolimab in advanced cancers. Looked up from germline, CDR1 is MDHEN and CDR2 is SYDVKM. This CDR3 has 15 amino acids. The V gene end was trimmed by 10 bases and the J gene end by 3 bases; junction bases not matched to a gene: 15. A note on this clone: Its antigen is unidentified.

General study results and limits: On average, a greater number of expanded clones characterised CD8+ T cells relative to CD4+. Some nonresponders also had low normalized T-cell clonal expansion.

The repertoire was sequenced with immunoSEQ multiplex PCR; TCRdb's copy has only in-frame clones and lacks some. The sample records about 89,000 clones, roughly 90% being singletons. The sequencing here drew on CD4+ or CD8+ T cells sorted from blood, taken in a trial of the OX40 agonist ivuxolimab. This sequence was found in an adult with an advanced solid tumor such as melanoma, head and neck, liver or kidney cancer. The chain combines TRBV28 with TRBJ2-7; 7 nucleotides match TRBD2. In DNA form, the CDR3 reads TGTGCCATTTTGGCGGGAGCCGCCGGCTACTACGAGCAGTACTTC. Its translation: CAILAGAAGYYEQYF. The full variable domain, its missing parts supplied by reference TRBV28 and TRBJ2-7, is DVKVTQSSRYLVKRTGEKVFLECVQDMDHENMFWYRQDPGLGLRLIYFSYDVKMKEKGDIPEGYSVSREKKERFSLILESASTNQTSMYLCAILAGAAGYYEQYFGPGTRLTVT.